These 24 T cell receptor beta chains originate from one sample sequenced in a study of CD8 T cells in ankylosing spondylitis. TCRdb itself ran the 5' RACE reads through MiXCR, one entry per CDR3 protein. The table includes 150,000 to 200,000 distinct CDR3 sequences, under 35% detected once. The sample consisted of synovial fluid, either unsorted or a sorted T cell fraction (not recorded which). The receptors derive from a male donor with ankylosing spondylitis.

This clonotype was recorded a few times. The chain combines TRBV6-1 with TRBJ2-2; 8 bases are a match to TRBD2. This CDR3 is 15 amino acids long. Germline V lookup: CDR1 MNHNS, CDR2 SASEGT. With 10 bases clipped from V and 0 bases from J, the junction kept 7 bases outside the gene matches. The CDR3 DNA is TGTGCCACCAGAGGCGGGGGGACGAACACCGGGGAGCTGTTTTTT. Protein sequence: CATRGGGTNTGELFF.

The CDR3 here is CASSPPYSRVQSNQPQHF. The CDR3 DNA reads TGCGCCAGCAGCCCACCTTACAGCAGGGTTCAGAGCAATCAGCCCCAGCATTTT. The chain recombines TRBV5-1 with TRBJ1-5; D perhaps matches TRBD1 (5 bases). The germline gives CDR1 SGHRS, CDR2 YFSETQ. The V gene lost 4 bases and the J gene lost 1 base, with 21 bases spanning the gap. The CDR3 contains 18 residues.

The chain uses TRBV30 and TRBJ1-4; D unresolved. Trimming shortened V by 2 bases and J by 4 bases, and 17 bases separated the two germline ends. The germline gives CDR1 GTSNPN, CDR2 SVGIG (reference sequence). This CDR3 has 16 amino acids. This CDR3 reads CAWSSGSRPINEKLFF. The CDR3 DNA reads as TGTGCCTGGAGTTCGGGCAGTCGACCCATTAATGAAAAACTGTTTTTT. The complete variable domain, with remaining parts taken from reference TRBV30 and TRBJ1-4, reads SQTIHQWPATLVQPVGSPLSLECTVEGTSNPNLYWYRQAAGRGLQLLFYSVGIGQISSEVPQNLSASRPQDRQFILSSKKLLLSDSGFYLCAWSSGSRPINEKLFFGSGTQLSVL.

This clonotype was seen ten or more times. J is TRBJ1-6 and V is TRBV6-1; a weak D match, TRBD1 (6 bases). Germline loops: CDR1 MNHNS, CDR2 SASEGT. This CDR3 is 14 amino acids long. V was clipped by 6 bases and J by 7 bases, with 13 bases between them. Here the CDR3 reads CASSPGQPNSPLHF. CDR3 coding DNA: TGTGCCAGCAGCCCCGGACAGCCAAATTCACCCCTCCACTTT.

The table lists this clonotype with a few counts. The chain uses TRBV12-3 or TRBV12-4 and TRBJ1-4; 7 nucleotides line up with TRBD1. The CDR3 extends over 18 amino acids. V trimming: 5 bases; J trimming: 8 bases; junction bases outside the gene matches: 20. The CDR3 sequence is CASSRGPAGTDGGEKLFF. The CDR3 DNA reads as TGTGCCAGCAGTAGAGGACCTGCAGGGACAGACGGAGGGGAAAAACTGTTTTTT.

The V and J genes are TRBV6-5 and TRBJ2-5; D is perhaps TRBD2 (5 bases). CDR3 length: 16 amino acids. CDR1 MNHEY and CDR2 SVGAGI come from the germline V gene. Trimming took 0 bases from V and 5 from J, leaving 16 bases between them. CDR3 bases: TGTGCCAGCAGTTACTCGACCCTAGCCGAGGTTGAGACCCAGTACTTC. Translation: CASSYSTLAEVETQYF.

This clonotype was recorded many times. V gene TRBV5-1 combines with J gene TRBJ2-1; D might be TRBD1 (5 bases). The CDR3 covers 15 residues. V gave up 2 bases and J gave up 1 base, with 10 bases separating them. CDR1 SGHRS and CDR2 YFSETQ come from the germline V gene. CDR3 protein: CASSLPQVSYNEQFF. As DNA, the CDR3 is TGCGCCAGCAGCTTACCACAGGTTTCCTACAATGAGCAGTTCTTC.

This clonotype was counted at least ten times. The rearrangement joins TRBV6-1 to TRBJ1-2, with a possible D match to TRBD1 (6 bases). CDR3 size: 14 residues. The V end lost 8 bases, the J end lost 1 base, and 14 bases lay between the germline ends. Germline V CDR1 and CDR2: MNHNS, SASEGT. CDR3 bases: TGTGCCAGCGGCCAAGGACAGCTTAACTATGGCTACACCTTC. The encoded protein is CASGQGQLNYGYTF.

The table lists this clonotype with a count of one. This chain links TRBV20-1 with TRBJ2-1; 7 bases match TRBD2. Germline V gene data show CDR1 as DFQATT and CDR2 as SNEGSKA (reference sequence). V lost 5 bases and J lost 7; bases outside the gene matches: 17. This CDR3 is 16 amino acids long. The CDR3 DNA is TGCAGTGCTGACGCGAATTCGGGAGGCAACCAAAATGAGCAGTTCTTC. Protein product: CSADANSGGNQNEQFF.

The chain combines TRBV3-1 with TRBJ1-4; D uncertain. The V and J ends lost 2 bases and 2 bases respectively, with 0 bases between them. The CDR3 is 12 residues long. Germline V gene data show CDR1 as LGHDT and CDR2 as YNNKEL (reference sequence). The CDR3: CASSQTNEKLFF. CDR3 bases: TGTGCCAGCAGCCAAACTAATGAAAAACTGTTTTTT. Variable domain in full (rest from reference TRBV3-1 and TRBJ1-4): DTAVSQTPKYLVTQMGNDKSIKCEQNLGHDTMYWYKQDSKKFLKIMFSYNNKELIINETVPNRFSPKSPDKAHLNLHINSLELGDSAVYFCASSQTNEKLFFGSGTQLSVL.

The chain recombines TRBV20-1 with TRBJ1-2, with 9 bases matching TRBD1. V lost 6 bases, J lost 4 bases, and 3 bases stayed unmatched. The germline V gene encodes CDR1 DFQATT and CDR2 SNEGSKA (reference sequence). The CDR3 totals 12 residues. CDR3 amino acids: CSAGQGSYGYTF. In DNA form, the CDR3 reads TGCAGTGCGGGACAGGGAAGCTATGGCTACACCTTC.

The gene calls are TRBV4-2 and TRBJ1-1; D is ambiguous. The CDR3 length is 14 residues. With 2 bases removed from V and 2 bases from J, the gap between germline ends came to 9 bases. Germline V gene lookup returns CDR1 LGHNA and CDR2 YNFKEQ. CDR3 amino acids: CASSQQVRNTEAFF. The CDR3 coding sequence is TGTGCCAGCAGCCAACAGGTCCGAAACACTGAAGCTTTCTTT.

The V call is TRBV5-1, the J call TRBJ2-7, with 9 bases aligning to TRBD2. V lost 0 bases, J lost 4 bases, and 5 bases stayed unmatched. CDR3 size: 15 residues. Per the germline V gene, CDR1 is SGHRS and CDR2 is YFSETQ. This CDR3 is CASSLVVAGEYEQYF. The CDR3 nucleotides read TGCGCCAGCAGCTTGGTAGTAGCGGGAGAGTACGAGCAGTACTTC.

The chain links TRBV30 to TRBJ2-5; no clear D gene. Trimming stripped 0 bases from V and 5 bases from J, with 4 bases between. CDR1 and CDR2 from the germline V gene are GTSNPN and SVGIG (reference sequence). This CDR3 comprises 11 residues. The CDR3: CAWSVRETQYF. The DNA of the CDR3 is TGTGCCTGGAGTGTTCGGGAGACCCAGTACTTC.

This clonotype was seen a handful of times. The J gene is TRBJ2-2, the V gene TRBV29-1; D is possibly TRBD1 (5 bases). V was shortened by 4 bases and J by 6 bases, with 9 bases between the two germline ends. The CDR3 sequence is 12 residues long. Per the germline V gene, CDR1 is SQVTM and CDR2 is ANQGSEA. The CDR3 is CSVGAGSGELFF. In nucleotides, the CDR3 is TGCAGCGTTGGGGCAGGGTCCGGGGAGCTGTTTTTT.

This clonotype was observed once. The J gene is TRBJ1-2, the V gene TRBV6-5; TRBD1 agrees at 7 bases. The CDR3 length is 15 residues. The V segment lost 5 bases and the J segment 7 bases; nucleotides outside the gene matches: 13. The germline gives CDR1 MNHEY, CDR2 SVGAGI. Here the CDR3 reads CASSLDREVLGGYTF. The DNA of the CDR3 is TGTGCCAGCAGTCTCGACAGGGAGGTTCTAGGTGGCTACACCTTC.

This clonotype has more than one count but fewer than ten. The chain carries TRBV2 and TRBJ2-3; D is perhaps TRBD2 (6 bases). The CDR3 has 13 amino acids. Germline V gene sequence: CDR1 SNHLY, CDR2 FYNNEI. V was trimmed by 4 bases and J by 3 bases, leaving 8 bases between them. CDR3 nucleotides: TGTGCCAGCAGTGGACTAGGGACAGATACGCAGTATTTT. The encoded protein is CASSGLGTDTQYF.

This clonotype was found many times. The J gene is TRBJ1-1, the V gene TRBV20-1, with 7 bases fitting TRBD1. This CDR3 has 14 residues. Germline lookup yields CDR1 DFQATT and CDR2 SNEGSKA (reference sequence). After removal of 2 bases from V and 5 bases from J, the junction contained 8 bases not matched to a gene. This chain's CDR3 is CSARKTQGRTEAFF. CDR3 nucleotides: TGCAGTGCTAGAAAAACACAGGGGAGGACTGAAGCTTTCTTT.

Here the CDR3 DNA reads TGTGCCAGCAGCCCCCGACTAGCGTACGGGACCCAGTACTTC. Protein product: CASSPRLAYGTQYF. This sequence joins TRBV9 and TRBJ2-5; TRBD2 matches 8 bases. The CDR3 length is 14 residues. Trimming cost V 4 bases and J 7 bases; bases outside gene matches: 9. Germline CDR1 reads SGDLS; CDR2 reads YYNGEE.

This CDR3 is CAISESSLDEQFF. DNA of the CDR3: TGTGCCATCAGTGAGTCGAGTTTGGATGAGCAGTTCTTC. The chain joins TRBV10-3 to TRBJ2-1; D not resolved. V gave up 0 bases and J gave up 8 bases, with 8 bases separating them. Germline values: CDR1 ENHRY, CDR2 SYGVKD. The length of the CDR3 is 13 residues.

This clonotype was observed many times. V usage is TRBV20-1 and J usage is TRBJ2-3; possible D gene TRBD1, 5 bases. CDR1 and CDR2 from the germline V gene are DFQATT and SNEGSKA (reference sequence). Trimming left V 7 bases short and J 0 bases short, with 8 bases between. CDR3 length: 12 amino acids. The CDR3 sequence: CSVYRSTDTQYF. In DNA, the CDR3 is TGCAGTGTATACAGGAGCACAGATACGCAGTATTTT.

The rearrangement joins TRBV5-1 to TRBJ1-1, with 8 bases matching TRBD1. Germline values: CDR1 SGHRS, CDR2 YFSETQ. V was pared by 4 bases and J by 0 bases, with 5 bases of the junction left unmatched. The CDR3 is 15 amino acids. CDR3 nucleotides: TGCGCCAGCAGCGGGAGGACAGGGATGAACACTGAAGCTTTCTTT. It translates to CASSGRTGMNTEAFF.

The chain is built from TRBV20-1 and TRBJ1-2, with 9 bases matching TRBD1. The trim removed 0 bases at V and 7 bases at J, leaving 9 bases unmatched. CDR1 DFQATT and CDR2 SNEGSKA come from the germline V gene (reference sequence). CDR3 length equals 15 residues. CDR3: CSAREYRQGVIGYTF. As DNA, the CDR3 is TGCAGTGCTAGAGAATATCGACAGGGGGTTATTGGCTACACCTTC.

The chain couples TRBV5-5 to TRBJ2-3; 10 bases match TRBD1. Germline CDR1 reads SGHKS; CDR2 reads YYEKEE (reference sequence). The CDR3 is made up of 15 amino acids. Germline trimming cut 7 bases from V and 5 bases from J; bases unmatched to any gene: 10. CDR3 protein: CASQEPGQGRDTQYF. CDR3 DNA sequence: TGTGCCAGCCAAGAACCGGGACAGGGGCGAGATACGCAGTATTTT. The variable domain in full, with the rest retrieved from reference TRBV5-5 and TRBJ2-3, is DAGVTQSPTHLIKTRGQQVTLRCSPISGHKSVSWYQQVLGQGPQFIFQYYEKEERGRGNFPDRFSARQFPNYSSELNVNALLLGDSALYLCASQEPGQGRDTQYFGPGTRLTVL.